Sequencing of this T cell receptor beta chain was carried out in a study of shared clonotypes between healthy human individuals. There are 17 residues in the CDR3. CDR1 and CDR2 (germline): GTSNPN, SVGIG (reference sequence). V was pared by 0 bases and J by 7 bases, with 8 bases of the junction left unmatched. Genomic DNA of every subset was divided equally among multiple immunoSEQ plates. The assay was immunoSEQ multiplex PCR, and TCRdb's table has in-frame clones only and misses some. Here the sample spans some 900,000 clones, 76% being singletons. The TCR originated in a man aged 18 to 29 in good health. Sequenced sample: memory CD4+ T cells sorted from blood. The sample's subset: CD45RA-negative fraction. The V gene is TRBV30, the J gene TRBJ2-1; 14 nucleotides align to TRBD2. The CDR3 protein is CAWSVLGTSGSRNEQFF. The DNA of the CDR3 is TGTGCCTGGAGTGTCCTTGGGACTAGCGGGAGTAGGAATGAGCAGTTCTTC.